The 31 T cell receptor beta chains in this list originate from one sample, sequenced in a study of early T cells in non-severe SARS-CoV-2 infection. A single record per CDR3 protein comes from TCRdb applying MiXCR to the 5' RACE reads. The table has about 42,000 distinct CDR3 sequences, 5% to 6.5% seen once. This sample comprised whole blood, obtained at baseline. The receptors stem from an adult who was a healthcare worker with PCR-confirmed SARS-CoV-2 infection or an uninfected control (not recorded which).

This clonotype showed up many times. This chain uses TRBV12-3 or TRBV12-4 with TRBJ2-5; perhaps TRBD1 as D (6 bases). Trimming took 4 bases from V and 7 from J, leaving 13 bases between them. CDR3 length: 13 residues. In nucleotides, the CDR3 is TGTGCCAGCAGTTCCGCTGTCAGGGGGACCCAGTACTTC. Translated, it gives CASSSAVRGTQYF.

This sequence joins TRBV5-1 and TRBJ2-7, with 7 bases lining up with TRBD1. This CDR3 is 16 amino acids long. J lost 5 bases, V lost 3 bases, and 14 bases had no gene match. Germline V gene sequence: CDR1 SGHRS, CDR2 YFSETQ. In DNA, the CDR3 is TGCGCCAGCAGCTCTACCGGGACAGCCATTTTGAACGAGCAGTACTTC. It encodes CASSSTGTAILNEQYF.

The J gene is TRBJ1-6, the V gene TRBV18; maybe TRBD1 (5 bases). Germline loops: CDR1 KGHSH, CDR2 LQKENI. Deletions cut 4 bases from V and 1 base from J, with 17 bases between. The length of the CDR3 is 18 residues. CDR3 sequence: CASSLFGQSGSYNSPLHF. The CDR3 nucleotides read TGTGCCAGCTCACTATTTGGACAATCAGGTTCCTATAATTCACCCCTCCACTTT.

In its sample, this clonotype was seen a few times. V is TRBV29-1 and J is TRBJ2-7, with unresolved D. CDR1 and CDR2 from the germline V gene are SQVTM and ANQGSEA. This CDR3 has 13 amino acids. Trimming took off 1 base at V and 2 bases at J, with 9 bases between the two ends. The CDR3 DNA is TGCAGCGTTGAAGGGACGGATCCCTACGAGCAGTACTTC. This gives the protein CSVEGTDPYEQYF.

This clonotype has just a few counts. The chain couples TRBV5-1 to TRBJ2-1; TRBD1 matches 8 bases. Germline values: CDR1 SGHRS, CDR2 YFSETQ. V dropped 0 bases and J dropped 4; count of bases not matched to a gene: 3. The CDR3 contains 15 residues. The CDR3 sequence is CASSLAGTGYNEQFF. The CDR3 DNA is TGCGCCAGCAGCTTGGCCGGGACAGGATACAATGAGCAGTTCTTC.

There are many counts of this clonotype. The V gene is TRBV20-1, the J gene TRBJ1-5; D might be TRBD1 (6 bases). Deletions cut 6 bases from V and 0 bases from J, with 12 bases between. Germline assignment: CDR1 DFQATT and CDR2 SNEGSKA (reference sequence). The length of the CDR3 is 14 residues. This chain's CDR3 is CSAPQGNSNQPQHF. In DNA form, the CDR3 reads TGCAGTGCCCCCCAGGGGAATAGCAATCAGCCCCAGCATTTT.

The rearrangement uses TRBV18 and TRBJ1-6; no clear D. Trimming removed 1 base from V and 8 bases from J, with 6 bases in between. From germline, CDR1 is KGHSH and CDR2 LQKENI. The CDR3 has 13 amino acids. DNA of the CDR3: TGTGCCAGCTCACCACTCCGGGATTCACCCCTCCACTTT. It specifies CASSPLRDSPLHF.

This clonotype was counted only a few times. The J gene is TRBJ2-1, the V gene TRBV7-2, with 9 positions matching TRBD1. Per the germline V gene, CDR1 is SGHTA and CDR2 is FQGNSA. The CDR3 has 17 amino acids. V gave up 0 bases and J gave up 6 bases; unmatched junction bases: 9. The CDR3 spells CASSLARDRARVNEQFF. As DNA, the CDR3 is TGTGCCAGCAGCTTAGCAAGGGACAGGGCGAGGGTCAATGAGCAGTTCTTC.

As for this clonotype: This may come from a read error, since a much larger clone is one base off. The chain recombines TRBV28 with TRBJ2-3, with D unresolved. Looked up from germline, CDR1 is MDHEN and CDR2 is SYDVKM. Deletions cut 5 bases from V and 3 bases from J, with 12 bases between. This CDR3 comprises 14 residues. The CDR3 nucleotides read TGTGCCAGCAGTACCCCGTGGAGTACAGATACGCAGTATTTT. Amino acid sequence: CASSTPWSTDTQYF.

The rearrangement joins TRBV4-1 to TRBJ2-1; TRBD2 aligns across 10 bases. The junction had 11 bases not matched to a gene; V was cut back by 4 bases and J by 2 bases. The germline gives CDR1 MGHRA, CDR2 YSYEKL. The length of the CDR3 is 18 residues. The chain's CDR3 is CASSPLNGLAGAYNEQFF. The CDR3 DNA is TGCGCCAGCAGCCCGCTTAACGGGCTAGCGGGGGCCTACAATGAGCAGTTCTTC.

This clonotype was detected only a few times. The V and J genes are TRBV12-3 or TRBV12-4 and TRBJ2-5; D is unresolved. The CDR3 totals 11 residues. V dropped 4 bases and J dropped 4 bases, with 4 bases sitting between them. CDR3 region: CASSSLETQYF. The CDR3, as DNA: TGTGCCAGCAGTTCTCTAGAGACCCAGTACTTC.

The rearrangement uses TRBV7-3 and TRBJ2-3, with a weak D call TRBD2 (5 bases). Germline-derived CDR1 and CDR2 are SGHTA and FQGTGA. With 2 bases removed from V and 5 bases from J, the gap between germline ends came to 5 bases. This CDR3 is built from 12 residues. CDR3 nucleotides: TGTGCCAGCAGCTTAGAGGGAGATACGCAGTATTTT. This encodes CASSLEGDTQYF.

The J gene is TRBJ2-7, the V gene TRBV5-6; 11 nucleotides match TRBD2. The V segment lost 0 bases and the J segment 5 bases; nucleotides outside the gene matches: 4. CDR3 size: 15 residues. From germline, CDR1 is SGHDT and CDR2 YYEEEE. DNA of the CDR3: TGTGCCAGCAGCTTGGGACTAGCGGGGCAAAACGAGCAGTACTTC. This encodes CASSLGLAGQNEQYF.

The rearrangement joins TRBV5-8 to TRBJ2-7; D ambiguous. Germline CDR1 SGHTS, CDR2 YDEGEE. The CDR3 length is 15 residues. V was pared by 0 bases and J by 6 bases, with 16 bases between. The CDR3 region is CASSLVGIKASEQYF. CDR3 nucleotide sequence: TGTGCCAGCAGCTTGGTGGGTATTAAGGCTAGCGAGCAGTACTTC.

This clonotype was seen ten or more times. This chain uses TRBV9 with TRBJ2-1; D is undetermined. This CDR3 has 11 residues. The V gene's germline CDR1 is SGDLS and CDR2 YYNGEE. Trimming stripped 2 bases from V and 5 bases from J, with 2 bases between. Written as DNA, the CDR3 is TGTGCCAGCAGCGTTAACAATGAGCAGTTCTTC. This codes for CASSVNNEQFF.

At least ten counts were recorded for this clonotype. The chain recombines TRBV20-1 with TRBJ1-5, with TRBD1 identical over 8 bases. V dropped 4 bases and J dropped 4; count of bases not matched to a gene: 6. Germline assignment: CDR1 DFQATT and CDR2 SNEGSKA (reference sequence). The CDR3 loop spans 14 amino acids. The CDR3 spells CSATEDRVNQPQHF. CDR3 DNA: TGCAGTGCTACGGAGGACAGGGTGAATCAGCCCCAGCATTTT.

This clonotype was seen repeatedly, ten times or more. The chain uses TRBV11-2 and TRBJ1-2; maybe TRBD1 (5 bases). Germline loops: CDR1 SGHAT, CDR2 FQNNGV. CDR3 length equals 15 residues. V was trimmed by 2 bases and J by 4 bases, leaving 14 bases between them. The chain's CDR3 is CASSLFMGGSYGYTF. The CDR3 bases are TGTGCCAGCAGCTTATTTATGGGGGGATCCTATGGCTACACCTTC.

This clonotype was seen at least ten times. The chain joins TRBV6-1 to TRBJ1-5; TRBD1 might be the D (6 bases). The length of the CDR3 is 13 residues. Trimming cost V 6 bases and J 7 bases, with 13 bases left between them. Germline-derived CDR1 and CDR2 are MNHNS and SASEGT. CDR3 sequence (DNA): TGTGCCAGCAGGGAGGGGGTTGGCCAGCCCCAGCATTTT. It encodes CASREGVGQPQHF.

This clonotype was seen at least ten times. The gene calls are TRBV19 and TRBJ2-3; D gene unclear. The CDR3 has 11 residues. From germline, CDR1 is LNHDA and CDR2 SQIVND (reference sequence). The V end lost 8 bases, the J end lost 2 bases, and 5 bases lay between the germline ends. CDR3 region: CASQTTDTQYF. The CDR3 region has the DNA TGTGCCAGTCAGACCACAGATACGCAGTATTTT.

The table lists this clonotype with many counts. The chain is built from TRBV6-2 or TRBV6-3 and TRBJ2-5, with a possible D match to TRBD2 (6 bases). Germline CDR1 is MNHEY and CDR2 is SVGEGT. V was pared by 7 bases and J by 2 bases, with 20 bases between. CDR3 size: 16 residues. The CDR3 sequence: CASTVAGGVIQETQYF. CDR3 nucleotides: TGTGCCAGCACCGTCGCTGGCGGGGTCATTCAAGAGACCCAGTACTTC.

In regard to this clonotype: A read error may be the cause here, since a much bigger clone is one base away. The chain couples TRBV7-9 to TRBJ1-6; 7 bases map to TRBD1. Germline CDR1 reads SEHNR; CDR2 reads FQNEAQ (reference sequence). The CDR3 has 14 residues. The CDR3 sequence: CASSSRQGNSSLHF. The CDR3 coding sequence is TGTGCCAGCAGCTCCCGACAGGGAAATTCATCCCTCCACTTT.

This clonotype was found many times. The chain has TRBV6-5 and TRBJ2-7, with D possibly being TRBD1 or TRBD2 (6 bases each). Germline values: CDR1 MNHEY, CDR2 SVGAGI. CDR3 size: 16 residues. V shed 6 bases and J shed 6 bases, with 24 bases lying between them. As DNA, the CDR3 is TGTGCCAGCAGCTCTCCGGGACGGAGGGGGTCTTCCGAGCAGTACTTC. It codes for CASSSPGRRGSSEQYF.

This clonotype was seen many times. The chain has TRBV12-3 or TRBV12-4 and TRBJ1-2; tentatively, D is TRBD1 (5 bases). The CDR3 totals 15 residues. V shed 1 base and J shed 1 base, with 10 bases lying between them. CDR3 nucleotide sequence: TGTGCCAGCAGTTTAGGGGACCGTCATAACTATGGCTACACCTTC. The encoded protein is CASSLGDRHNYGYTF.

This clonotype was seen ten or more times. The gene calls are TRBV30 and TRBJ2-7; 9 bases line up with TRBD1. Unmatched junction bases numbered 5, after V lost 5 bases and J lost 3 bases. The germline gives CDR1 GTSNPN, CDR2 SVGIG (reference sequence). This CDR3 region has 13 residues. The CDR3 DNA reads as TGTGCCTGGCAACCGGGACAGGGCTACGAGCAGTACTTC. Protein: CAWQPGQGYEQYF.

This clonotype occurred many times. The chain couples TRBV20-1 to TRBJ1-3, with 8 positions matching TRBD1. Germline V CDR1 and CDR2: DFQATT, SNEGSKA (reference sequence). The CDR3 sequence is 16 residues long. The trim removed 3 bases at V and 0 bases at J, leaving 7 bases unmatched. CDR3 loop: CSASRTGIGSGNTIYF. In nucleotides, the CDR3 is TGCAGTGCTAGTAGGACAGGGATTGGCTCTGGAAACACCATATATTTT.

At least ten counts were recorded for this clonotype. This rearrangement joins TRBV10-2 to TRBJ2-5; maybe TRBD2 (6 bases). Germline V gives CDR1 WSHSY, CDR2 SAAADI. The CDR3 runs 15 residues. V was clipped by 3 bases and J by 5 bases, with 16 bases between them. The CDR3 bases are TGCGCCAGCAGTGAACGTGGGACCCGGGGGGAGACCCAGTACTTC. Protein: CASSERGTRGETQYF.

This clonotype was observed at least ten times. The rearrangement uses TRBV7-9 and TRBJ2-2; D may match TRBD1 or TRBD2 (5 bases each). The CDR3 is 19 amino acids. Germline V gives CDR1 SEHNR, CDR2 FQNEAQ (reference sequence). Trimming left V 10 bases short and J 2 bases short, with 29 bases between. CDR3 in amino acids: CATRVRDARQKINTGELFF. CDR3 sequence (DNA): TGTGCCACTCGGGTCCGGGACGCCCGACAAAAAATTAACACCGGGGAGCTGTTTTTT.

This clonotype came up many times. The CDR3 DNA reads as TGCAGCGTTGACGGGCAGGGGAGGACTGAAGCTTTCTTT. Translating it yields CSVDGQGRTEAFF. The chain joins TRBV29-1 to TRBJ1-1, with a possible D match to TRBD1 (6 bases). Germline values: CDR1 SQVTM, CDR2 ANQGSEA. The CDR3 has 13 amino acids. V was shortened by 3 bases and J by 5 bases, with 13 bases between the two germline ends.

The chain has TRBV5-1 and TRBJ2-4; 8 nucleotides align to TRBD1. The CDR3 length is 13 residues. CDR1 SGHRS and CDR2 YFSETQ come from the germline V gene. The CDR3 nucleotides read TGCGCTTCCCCGGACAGGGAGCAAAACATTCAGTACTTC. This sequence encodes CASPDREQNIQYF.

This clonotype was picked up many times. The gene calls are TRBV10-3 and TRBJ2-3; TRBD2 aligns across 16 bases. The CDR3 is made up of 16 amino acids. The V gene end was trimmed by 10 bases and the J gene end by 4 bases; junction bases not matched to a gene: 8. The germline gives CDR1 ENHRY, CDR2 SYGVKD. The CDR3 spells CASSGTSGGAPDTQYF. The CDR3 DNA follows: TGTGCCAGCTCCGGGACTAGCGGGGGGGCCCCAGATACGCAGTATTTT.

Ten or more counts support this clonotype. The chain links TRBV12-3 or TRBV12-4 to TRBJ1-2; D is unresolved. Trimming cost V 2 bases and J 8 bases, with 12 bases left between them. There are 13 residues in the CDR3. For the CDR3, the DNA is TGTGCCAGCAGTTTACGACAATCGAGAGGCTACACCTTC. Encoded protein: CASSLRQSRGYTF.